The sequence of this T cell receptor beta chain was determined in a study of beta chain features in type 1 diabetes. Across the study: Taken together, all samples contributed some 98 million examined sorted cells. The study's findings and limits: A closer apparent resemblance between naive, central memory and Treg TCRB repertoires was seen in patients than in healthy donors.

Germline V CDR1 and CDR2: SQVTM, ANQGSEA. V shed 6 bases and J shed 2 bases, with 7 bases lying between them. This CDR3 region has 11 residues. Remarks on this clone: Antigen: not known.

By way of CD45RO/CCR7/CD25/CD127/CD95/CD27, the CD4+ regulatory, stem cell-like memory, central memory and naive cells were sorted. Expressed TCRB transcripts got sequenced, as all isolated RNA was reverse transcribed. Here immunoSEQ multiplex PCR was the method, and the copy in TCRdb shows in-frame clones only, minus some. The sample has about 150,000 clones; over 8.5% are singletons. The source of this sequence is a man younger than 35 in good health. The chain has TRBV29-1 and TRBJ2-5; no reliable D call. Specimen: central memory CD4+ T cells from blood. As DNA, the CDR3 is TGCAGCGTAACACCTCAAGAGACCCAGTACTTC. Protein sequence: CSVTPQETQYF.